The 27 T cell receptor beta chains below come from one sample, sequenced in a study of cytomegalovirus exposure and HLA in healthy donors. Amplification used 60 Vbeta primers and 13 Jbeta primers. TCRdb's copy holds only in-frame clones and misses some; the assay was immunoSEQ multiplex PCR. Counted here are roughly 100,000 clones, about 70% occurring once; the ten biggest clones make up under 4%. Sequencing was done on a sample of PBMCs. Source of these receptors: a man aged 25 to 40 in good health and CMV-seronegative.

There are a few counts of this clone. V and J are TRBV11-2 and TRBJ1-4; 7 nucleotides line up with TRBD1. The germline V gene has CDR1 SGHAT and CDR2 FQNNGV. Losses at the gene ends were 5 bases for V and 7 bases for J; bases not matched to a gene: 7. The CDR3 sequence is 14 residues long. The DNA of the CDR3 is TGTGCCAGCAGCCTGGGACAGTTTAGTGAAAAACTGTTTTTT. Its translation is CASSLGQFSEKLFF.

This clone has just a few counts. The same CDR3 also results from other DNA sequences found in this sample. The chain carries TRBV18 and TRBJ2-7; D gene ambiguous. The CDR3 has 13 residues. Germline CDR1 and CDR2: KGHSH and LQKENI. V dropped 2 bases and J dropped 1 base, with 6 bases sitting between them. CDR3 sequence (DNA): TGTGCCAGCTCACCATCATCATCCTACGAGCAGTACTTC. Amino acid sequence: CASSPSSSYEQYF.

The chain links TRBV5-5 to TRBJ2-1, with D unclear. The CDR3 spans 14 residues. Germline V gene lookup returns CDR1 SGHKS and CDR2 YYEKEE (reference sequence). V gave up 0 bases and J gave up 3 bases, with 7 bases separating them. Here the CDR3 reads CASSLGVLYNEQFF. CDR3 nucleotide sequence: TGTGCCAGCAGCTTGGGCGTTCTCTACAATGAGCAGTTCTTC.

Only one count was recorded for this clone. The CDR3 spells CASTKELTGAYEQYF. The CDR3 DNA reads TGTGCCAGCACCAAAGAGTTGACAGGCGCCTACGAGCAGTACTTC. The chain recombines TRBV7-2 with TRBJ2-7; a weak D match, TRBD1 (6 bases). V was clipped by 7 bases and J by 2 bases, with 18 bases between them. CDR3 size: 15 residues. The germline CDR1 and CDR2 sequences are SGHTA and FQGNSA.

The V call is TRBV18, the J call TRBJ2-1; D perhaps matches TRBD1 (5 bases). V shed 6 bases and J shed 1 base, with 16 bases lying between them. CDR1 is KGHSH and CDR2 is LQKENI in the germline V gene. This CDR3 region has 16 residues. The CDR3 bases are TGTGCCAGCTCGTCCCTTGGTTCAGGGTCCTACAATGAGCAGTTCTTC. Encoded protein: CASSSLGSGSYNEQFF.

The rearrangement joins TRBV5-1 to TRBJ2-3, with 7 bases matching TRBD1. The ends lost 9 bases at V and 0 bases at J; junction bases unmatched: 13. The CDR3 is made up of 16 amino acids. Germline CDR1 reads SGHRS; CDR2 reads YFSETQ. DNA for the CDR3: TGCGCCACCGCGCCGGGGACAGTTGCTAGCACAGATACGCAGTATTTT. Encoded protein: CATAPGTVASTDTQYF.

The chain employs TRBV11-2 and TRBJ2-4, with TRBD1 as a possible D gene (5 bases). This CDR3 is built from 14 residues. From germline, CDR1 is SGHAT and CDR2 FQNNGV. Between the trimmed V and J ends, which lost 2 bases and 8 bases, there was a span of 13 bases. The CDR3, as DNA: TGTGCCAGCAGCTTAACCCAGGGTTGGGACATTCAGTACTTC. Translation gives CASSLTQGWDIQYF.

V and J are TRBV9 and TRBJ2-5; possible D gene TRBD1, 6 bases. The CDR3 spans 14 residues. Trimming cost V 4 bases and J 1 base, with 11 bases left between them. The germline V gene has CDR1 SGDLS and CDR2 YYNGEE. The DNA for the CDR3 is TGTGCCAGCAGCCCAGGACAGTTCCAAGAGACCCAGTACTTC. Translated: CASSPGQFQETQYF.

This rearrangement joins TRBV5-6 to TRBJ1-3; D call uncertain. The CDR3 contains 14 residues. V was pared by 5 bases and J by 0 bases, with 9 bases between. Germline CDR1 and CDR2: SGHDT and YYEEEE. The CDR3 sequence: CASRRRSSGNTIYF. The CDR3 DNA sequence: TGTGCCAGCAGGCGAAGGAGCTCTGGAAACACCATATATTTT.

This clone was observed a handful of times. CDR3 nucleotide sequence: TGTGCCAGCACCAGGACAGTAGGGAGCACTGAAGCTTTCTTT. This translates into CASTRTVGSTEAFF. J is TRBJ1-1 and V is TRBV6-1; D perhaps matches TRBD1 (6 bases). This CDR3 contains 14 residues. Germline CDR1 reads MNHNS; CDR2 reads SASEGT. Trimming removed 7 bases at V and 4 bases at J, with 16 bases between.

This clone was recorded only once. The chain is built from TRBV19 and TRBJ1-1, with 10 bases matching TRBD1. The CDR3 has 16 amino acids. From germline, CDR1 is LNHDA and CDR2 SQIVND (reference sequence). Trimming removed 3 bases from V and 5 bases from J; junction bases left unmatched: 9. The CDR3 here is CASSIQGQGGRTEAFF. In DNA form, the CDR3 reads TGTGCCAGTAGTATTCAAGGACAGGGGGGCCGGACTGAAGCTTTCTTT.

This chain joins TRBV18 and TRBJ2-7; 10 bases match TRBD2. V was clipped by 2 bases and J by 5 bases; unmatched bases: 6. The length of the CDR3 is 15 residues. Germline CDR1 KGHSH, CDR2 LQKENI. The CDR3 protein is CASSPTSGIWDEQYF. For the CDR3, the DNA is TGTGCCAGCTCACCAACTAGCGGGATATGGGACGAGCAGTACTTC.

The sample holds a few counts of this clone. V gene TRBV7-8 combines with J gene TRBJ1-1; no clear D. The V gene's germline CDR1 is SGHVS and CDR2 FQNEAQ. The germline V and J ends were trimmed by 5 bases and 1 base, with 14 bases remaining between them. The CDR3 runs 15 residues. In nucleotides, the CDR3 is TGTGCCAGCAGCCCATCAACTACTCAGAACACTGAAGCTTTCTTT. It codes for CASSPSTTQNTEAFF.

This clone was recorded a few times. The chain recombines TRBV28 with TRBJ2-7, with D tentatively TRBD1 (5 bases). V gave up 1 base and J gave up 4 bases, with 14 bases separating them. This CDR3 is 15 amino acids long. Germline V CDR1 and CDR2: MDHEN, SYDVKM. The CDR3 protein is CASSLLGRVEYEQYF. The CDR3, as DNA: TGTGCCAGCAGTTTATTAGGCAGGGTTGAGTACGAGCAGTACTTC.

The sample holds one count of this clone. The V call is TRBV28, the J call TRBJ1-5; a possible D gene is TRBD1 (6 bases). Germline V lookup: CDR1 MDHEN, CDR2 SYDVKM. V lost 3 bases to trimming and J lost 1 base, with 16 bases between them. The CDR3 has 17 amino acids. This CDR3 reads CASSLTSRQESNQPQHF. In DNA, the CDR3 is TGTGCCAGCAGTTTGACCTCGAGACAGGAGAGCAATCAGCCCCAGCATTTT.

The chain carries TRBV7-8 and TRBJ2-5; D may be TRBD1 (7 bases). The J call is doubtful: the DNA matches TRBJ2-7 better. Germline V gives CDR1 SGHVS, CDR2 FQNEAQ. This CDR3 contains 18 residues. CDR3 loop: CASSFGQTGRKASYEQYF. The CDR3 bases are TGTGCCAGCAGCTTCGGCCAGACAGGGAGGAAGGCCTCCTACGAGCAGTACTTC.

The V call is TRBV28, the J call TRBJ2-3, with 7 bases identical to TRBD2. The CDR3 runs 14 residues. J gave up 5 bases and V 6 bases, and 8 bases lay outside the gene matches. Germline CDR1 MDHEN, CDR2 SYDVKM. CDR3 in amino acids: CASSLPGTKDTQYF. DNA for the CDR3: TGTGCCAGCAGCCTCCCCGGGACTAAAGATACGCAGTATTTT.

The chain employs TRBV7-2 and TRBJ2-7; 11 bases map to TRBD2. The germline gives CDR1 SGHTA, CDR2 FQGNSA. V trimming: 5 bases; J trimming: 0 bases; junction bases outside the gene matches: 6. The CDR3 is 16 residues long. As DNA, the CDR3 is TGTGCCAGCAGCACTCGGACTAGCGGGCTCTCCTACGAGCAGTACTTC. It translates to CASSTRTSGLSYEQYF.

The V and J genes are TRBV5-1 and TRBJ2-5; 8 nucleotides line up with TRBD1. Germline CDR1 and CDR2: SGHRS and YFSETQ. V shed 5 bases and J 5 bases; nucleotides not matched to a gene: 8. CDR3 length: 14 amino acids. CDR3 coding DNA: TGCGCCAGCAGATCTCAGGGGGCTCAGGAGACCCAGTACTTC. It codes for CASRSQGAQETQYF.

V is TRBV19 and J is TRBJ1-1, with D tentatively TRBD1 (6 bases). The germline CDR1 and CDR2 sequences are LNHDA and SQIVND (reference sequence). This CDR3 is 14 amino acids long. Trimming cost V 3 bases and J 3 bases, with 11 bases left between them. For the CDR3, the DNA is TGTGCCAGTAGTATCAGGGGTCGGTACACTGAAGCTTTCTTT. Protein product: CASSIRGRYTEAFF.

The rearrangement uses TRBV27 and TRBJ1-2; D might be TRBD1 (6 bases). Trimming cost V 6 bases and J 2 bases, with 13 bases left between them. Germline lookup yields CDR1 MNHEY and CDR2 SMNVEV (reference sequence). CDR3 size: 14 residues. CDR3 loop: CASRDAGGNYGYTF. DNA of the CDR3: TGTGCCAGCAGAGACGCTGGGGGCAACTATGGCTACACCTTC.

The CDR3 sequence is CASGSWTAYTGELFF. CDR3 sequence (DNA): TGTGCCAGCGGCTCCTGGACAGCCTACACCGGGGAGCTGTTTTTT. This sequence joins TRBV27 and TRBJ2-2; weak D call: TRBD1 (6 bases). This CDR3 comprises 15 residues. Per germline, CDR1 MNHEY and CDR2 SMNVEV (reference sequence). V was clipped by 8 bases and J by 3 bases, with 16 bases between them.

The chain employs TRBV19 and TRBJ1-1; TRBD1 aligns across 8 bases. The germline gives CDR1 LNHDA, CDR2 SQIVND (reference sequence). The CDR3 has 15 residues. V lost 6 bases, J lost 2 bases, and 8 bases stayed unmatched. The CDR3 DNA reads TGTGCCAGTAGCCGCCCAGGGGGCGGCAACACTGAAGCTTTCTTT. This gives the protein CASSRPGGGNTEAFF.

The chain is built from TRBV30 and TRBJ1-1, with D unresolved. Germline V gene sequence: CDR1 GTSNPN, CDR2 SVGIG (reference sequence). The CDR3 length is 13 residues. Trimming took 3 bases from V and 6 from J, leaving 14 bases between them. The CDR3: CAWSPRTGAEAFF. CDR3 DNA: TGTGCCTGGAGCCCTAGGACGGGAGCTGAAGCTTTCTTT.

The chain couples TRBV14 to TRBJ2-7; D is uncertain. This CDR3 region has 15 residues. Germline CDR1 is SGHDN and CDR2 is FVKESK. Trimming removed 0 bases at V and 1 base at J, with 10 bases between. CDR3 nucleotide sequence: TGTGCCAGCAGCCAAGATCGCGTCGGTTCCTACGAGCAGTACTTC. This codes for CASSQDRVGSYEQYF.

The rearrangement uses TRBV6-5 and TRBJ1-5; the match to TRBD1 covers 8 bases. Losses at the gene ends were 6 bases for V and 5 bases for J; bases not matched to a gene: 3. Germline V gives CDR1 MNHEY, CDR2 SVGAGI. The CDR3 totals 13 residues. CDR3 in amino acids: CASRPTGDQPQHF. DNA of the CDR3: TGTGCCAGCAGACCGACAGGGGATCAGCCCCAGCATTTT.

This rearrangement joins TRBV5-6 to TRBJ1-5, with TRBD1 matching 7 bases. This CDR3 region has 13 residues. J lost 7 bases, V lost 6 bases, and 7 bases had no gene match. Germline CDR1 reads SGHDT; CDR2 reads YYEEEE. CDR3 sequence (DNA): TGTGCCAGCATAGACAGGGACGCACAGCCCCAGCATTTT. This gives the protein CASIDRDAQPQHF.